These 21 T cell receptor beta chains originate from one sample sequenced in a study of T-cell reconstitution after alpha-beta-depleted transplantation in children. Using unique molecular identifiers, the investigators prepared the TCRbeta library. From the PCR reads, TCRdb called clonotypes with MiXCR, one entry per CDR3 protein. This sample has over 550,000 distinct CDR3 sequences; over 9.5% occur once, and the top ten carry 4% to 5%. The sample consisted of PBMCs from the stem cell graft donor, taken from the stem cell graft. These receptors were collected from a human donor who donated a stem cell graft to a child with acute myeloid leukemia.

This clonotype has more than one count but fewer than ten. This chain uses TRBV6-1 with TRBJ2-3; a weak D match, TRBD1 (5 bases). The CDR3 has 14 residues. Germline V CDR1 and CDR2: MNHNS, SASEGT. V gave up 7 bases and J gave up 2 bases, with 13 bases separating them. The CDR3 reads CASTLGEYTDTQYF. DNA for the CDR3: TGTGCCAGCACTCTAGGGGAATACACAGATACGCAGTATTTT.

The CDR3 region is CASSQEEGLNYGYTF. The CDR3 DNA follows: TGCGCCAGCAGCCAAGAAGAGGGACTTAACTATGGCTACACCTTC. The rearrangement joins TRBV4-3 to TRBJ1-2, with D maybe TRBD1 (5 bases). Germline values: CDR1 LGHNA, CDR2 YSLEER. The CDR3 has 15 residues. With 0 bases removed from V and 1 base from J, the gap between germline ends came to 9 bases.

V usage is TRBV12-3 or TRBV12-4 and J usage is TRBJ2-1, with 8 bases fitting TRBD2. V lost 5 bases to trimming and J lost 8 bases; unmatched junction nucleotides: 8. The CDR3 is 14 amino acids. The CDR3: CASSPIAGSDEQFF. CDR3 in DNA: TGTGCCAGCAGTCCGATAGCGGGGAGCGATGAGCAGTTCTTC.

This clonotype has a handful of counts. The chain links TRBV24-1 to TRBJ2-2; D is unresolved. The CDR3 contains 13 residues. In germline, CDR1 is KGHDR, CDR2 SFDVKD. V gave up 5 bases and J gave up 5 bases, with 8 bases separating them. The CDR3 bases are TGTGCCACCAGTGGACGGGCAACCGGGGAGCTGTTTTTT. It translates to CATSGRATGELFF.

This clonotype occurred a few times. V usage is TRBV6-1 and J usage is TRBJ2-7; 9 bases fit TRBD1. The trim removed 0 bases at V and 4 bases at J, leaving 7 bases unmatched. This CDR3 has 16 amino acids. CDR1 is MNHNS and CDR2 is SASEGT in the germline V gene. CDR3 nucleotide sequence: TGTGCCAGCAGTGAAGCCGGGTCACAGGGGGCGTACGAGCAGTACTTC. Its protein product is CASSEAGSQGAYEQYF.

The sample holds many counts of this clonotype. V is TRBV6-5 and J is TRBJ1-2, with D possibly TRBD1 on 6 matching bases. Trimming cost V 1 base and J 7 bases, with 10 bases left between them. CDR3 length: 13 residues. The germline CDR1 and CDR2 sequences are MNHEY and SVGAGI. CDR3 amino acids: CASSYYAGVGYTF. DNA for the CDR3: TGTGCCAGCAGTTACTATGCAGGGGTTGGCTACACCTTC.

This clonotype has a handful of counts. The J gene is TRBJ2-1, the V gene TRBV12-3 or TRBV12-4, with a tentative D call TRBD2 (6 bases). V was clipped by 5 bases and J by 2 bases, with 19 bases between them. The CDR3 sequence is 17 residues long. DNA for the CDR3: TGTGCCAGCAGTAATCACCTCGGAGGGCCCCCCTACAATGAGCAGTTCTTC. Encoded protein: CASSNHLGGPPYNEQFF.

This clonotype has ten or more counts. This sequence joins TRBV20-1 and TRBJ2-5, with D perhaps TRBD2 (5 bases). CDR3 length: 13 amino acids. CDR1 is DFQATT and CDR2 is SNEGSKA in the germline V gene (reference sequence). Trimming left V 1 base short and J 5 bases short, with 11 bases between. The DNA for the CDR3 is TGCAGTGCTAGAGCCGGGCGCGGGGAGACCCAGTACTTC. Protein sequence: CSARAGRGETQYF.

This chain links TRBV27 with TRBJ2-2; 8 nucleotides match TRBD1. V lost 10 bases, J lost 5 bases, and 12 bases stayed unmatched. The germline V gene has CDR1 MNHEY and CDR2 SMNVEV (reference sequence). The CDR3 sequence is 15 residues long. This chain's CDR3 is CATARGQGRTGELFF. As DNA, the CDR3 is TGTGCCACAGCAAGAGGACAGGGTCGAACCGGGGAGCTGTTTTTT.

The table lists this clonotype with many counts. This chain connects TRBV11-2 to TRBJ2-7; TRBD1 might be the D (6 bases). The CDR3 is 16 amino acids. Trimming cost V 0 bases and J 2 bases, with 14 bases left between them. Germline V gene lookup returns CDR1 SGHAT and CDR2 FQNNGV. The DNA for the CDR3 is TGTGCCAGCAGCTTAGATCCTGGGGCAGGGGCCTACGAGCAGTACTTC. Translated, it gives CASSLDPGAGAYEQYF. The whole variable domain, filled in from reference TRBV11-2 and TRBJ2-7, reads EAGVAQSPRYKIIEKRQSVAFWCNPISGHATLYWYQQILGQGPKLLIQFQNNGVVDDSQLPKDRFSAERLKGVDSTLKIQPAKLEDSAVYLCASSLDPGAGAYEQYFGPGTRLTVT.

This chain uses TRBV19 with TRBJ2-3; no reliable D call. CDR1 is LNHDA, CDR2 SQIVND, per germline (reference sequence). V gave up 3 bases and J gave up 0 bases, with 10 bases separating them. The CDR3 covers 15 residues. The CDR3 nucleotides read TGTGCCAGTAGTATTTCGGCGGATAGCACAGATACGCAGTATTTT. The encoded protein is CASSISADSTDTQYF.

This clonotype was picked up many times. V and J are TRBV9 and TRBJ1-6; unclear D gene. Trimming cost V 1 base and J 0 bases, with 8 bases left between them. Germline CDR1 and CDR2: SGDLS and YYNGEE. The CDR3 is 16 residues long. DNA for the CDR3: TGTGCCAGCAGCGTATCTGAGAGCTCCTATAATTCACCCCTCCACTTT. The encoded protein is CASSVSESSYNSPLHF.

The chain links TRBV19 to TRBJ1-2, with D tentatively TRBD1 (6 bases). The ends were cut back, 6 bases at V and 4 bases at J, with 18 bases in the middle. The CDR3 totals 15 residues. Per germline, CDR1 LNHDA and CDR2 SQIVND (reference sequence). The CDR3 DNA sequence: TGTGCCAGTAGCGGTCGCCCATCGGGGGCCTATGGCTACACCTTC. It codes for CASSGRPSGAYGYTF.

This clonotype came up many times. The V and J genes are TRBV24-1 and TRBJ1-3, with 8 bases aligning to TRBD1. Germline CDR1 is KGHDR and CDR2 is SFDVKD. V lost 4 bases to trimming and J lost 2 bases; unmatched junction nucleotides: 3. The CDR3 covers 15 residues. The CDR3 nucleotides read TGTGCCACCAGTGACCCGACAGGGGCTGGAAACACCATATATTTT. Translated, it gives CATSDPTGAGNTIYF.

This clonotype showed up just a few times. Germline is not matched at one junction end, which may reflect a read error. The J gene is TRBJ2-1, the V gene TRBV5-1; no clear D. CDR1 and CDR2 (germline): SGHRS, YFSETQ. This CDR3 region has 13 residues. CDR3 protein: CASSLDYLNEQFF. The CDR3 DNA follows: TGCGCCAGCAGCTTGGACTACCTCAATGAGCAGTTTTTC.

This chain links TRBV5-1 with TRBJ2-1; 8 nucleotides line up with TRBD2. The germline V gene encodes CDR1 SGHRS and CDR2 YFSETQ. V dropped 1 base and J dropped 6; count of bases not matched to a gene: 6. There are 15 residues in the CDR3. The CDR3 sequence is CASSLTGGPGNEQFF. DNA of the CDR3: TGCGCCAGCAGCTTGACGGGAGGGCCTGGCAATGAGCAGTTCTTC.

The chain uses TRBV20-1 and TRBJ2-1, with 8 bases lining up with TRBD2. Trimming cost V 6 bases and J 11 bases; bases outside gene matches: 6. The V gene's germline CDR1 is DFQATT and CDR2 SNEGSKA (reference sequence). The CDR3 has 11 residues. The CDR3 region is CSAAGVLQQFF. The CDR3 coding sequence is TGCAGTGCAGCGGGGGTGTTACAGCAGTTCTTC.

At least ten counts were recorded for this clonotype. The CDR3 region is CASSQGWSGGYNEQFF. The CDR3 nucleotides read TGCGCCAGCAGCCAAGGATGGTCGGGAGGATACAATGAGCAGTTCTTC. V gene TRBV4-3 combines with J gene TRBJ2-1; 7 bases are a match to TRBD2. CDR1 and CDR2 from the germline V gene are LGHNA and YSLEER. This CDR3 has 16 residues. Unmatched junction bases numbered 7, after V lost 1 base and J lost 4 bases.

This clonotype was seen repeatedly, ten times or more. The chain carries TRBV4-2 and TRBJ1-2; possibly TRBD1 for D (5 bases). The CDR3 has 12 amino acids. Germline V gene data show CDR1 as LGHNA and CDR2 as YNFKEQ. Trimming took 7 bases from V and 2 from J, leaving 8 bases between them. The CDR3 nucleotides read TGTGCCAGCAATTCAGGGAACTATGGCTACACCTTC. It encodes CASNSGNYGYTF.

This chain uses TRBV5-1 with TRBJ2-5; D gene ambiguous. The CDR3 has 14 amino acids. Germline V gene lookup returns CDR1 SGHRS and CDR2 YFSETQ. The ends were cut back, 4 bases at V and 3 bases at J, with 13 bases in the middle. DNA of the CDR3: TGCGCCAGCAGCGTACTCAATCAGGAAGAGACCCAGTACTTC. Residues: CASSVLNQEETQYF.

This clonotype has ten or more counts. The chain carries TRBV5-1 and TRBJ1-4; D is unclear. Trimming removed 1 base from V and 5 bases from J, with 12 bases in between. Germline V gene data show CDR1 as SGHRS and CDR2 as YFSETQ. The CDR3 has 15 residues. The CDR3 DNA reads as TGCGCCAGCAGCTTGCAACCGGGATCGAATGAAAAACTGTTTTTT. Translating gives CASSLQPGSNEKLFF.